The TCR beta chain under discussion was sequenced for a study of CD8+ T cells in alopecia areata. CDR3 length: 12 residues. CDR1 is SQVTM and CDR2 is ANQGSEA in the germline V gene. Trimming cost V 7 bases and J 6 bases, with 12 bases left between them. As for this clone: Its antigen is not identified.

Investigators isolated RNA and reverse transcribed it into cDNA to act as the sequencing template. Measured with immunoSEQ multiplex PCR; TCRdb has only the in-frame clones, and not every one. The data show under 150,000 clones, about 46% seen once. Study observations and caveats: Sequencing of scalp samples also includes resident alphabeta T cells from normal skin.

The genes are TRBV29-1 and TRBJ1-4; possible D gene TRBD1, 5 bases. Sequenced sample: NKG2D-low CD8+ T cells sorted from blood. The receptor was derived from a human donor with alopecia areata. The DNA for the CDR3 is TGCAGCGCGTGGGGGACGGATGAAAAACTGTTTTTT. Its protein product is CSAWGTDEKLFF.